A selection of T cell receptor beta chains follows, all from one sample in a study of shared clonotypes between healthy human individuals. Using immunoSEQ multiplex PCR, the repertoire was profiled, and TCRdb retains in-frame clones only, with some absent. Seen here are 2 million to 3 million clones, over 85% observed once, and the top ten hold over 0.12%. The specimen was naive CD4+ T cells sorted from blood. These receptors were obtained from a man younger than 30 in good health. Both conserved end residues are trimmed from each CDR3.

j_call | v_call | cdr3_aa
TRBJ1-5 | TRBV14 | ASSGRQGAGQPQH
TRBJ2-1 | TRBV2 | ASRRTGSEQF
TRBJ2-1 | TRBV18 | ASSPRSLAGANEQF
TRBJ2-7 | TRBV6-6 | ASSPGQASYEQY
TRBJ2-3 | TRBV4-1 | ASSQDQRGTDTQY
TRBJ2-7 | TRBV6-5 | ASSYRNSYEQY
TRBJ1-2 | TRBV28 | ASSPGTVTNYGYT
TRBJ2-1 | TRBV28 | ASAKRDHNEQF
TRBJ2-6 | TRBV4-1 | ASSQGNTGANVLT
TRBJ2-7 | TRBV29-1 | SVAGVREQY
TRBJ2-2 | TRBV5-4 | ASRTGLAGAGGELF
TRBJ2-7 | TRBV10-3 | AISEDRQREQY
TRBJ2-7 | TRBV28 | ASSTGLAGWTYEQY
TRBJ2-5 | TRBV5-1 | ASSPLAGEANGETQY
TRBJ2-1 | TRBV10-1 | ASSGTGRGEQF
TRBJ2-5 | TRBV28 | ASSGTRQTQY
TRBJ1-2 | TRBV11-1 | ASSNRGREISYT
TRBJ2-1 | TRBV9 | ASSADGSSYNEQF
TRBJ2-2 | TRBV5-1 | ASSLAGGAAGELF
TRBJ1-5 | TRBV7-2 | ASSLRTGRNQPQH
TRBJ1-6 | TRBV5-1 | ASSSWTGGNSPLH
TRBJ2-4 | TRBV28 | ASSPLFRAEAKNIQY
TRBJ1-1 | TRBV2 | ASSIGSWGAEAF
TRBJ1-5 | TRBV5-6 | ASSQGQGKFLGNQPQH
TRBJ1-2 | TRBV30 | AWSPGGEWGYT
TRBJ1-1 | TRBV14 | ASSTKHVGRDTEAF
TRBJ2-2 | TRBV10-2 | ASRGGPTGELF
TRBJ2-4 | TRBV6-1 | ASSEQALLAKNIQY
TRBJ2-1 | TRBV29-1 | SVHSGGEQF